This TCR beta chain was sequenced in a study of identical twins. Trimming removed 4 bases from V and 4 bases from J, with 12 bases in between. CDR1 is SGHDT and CDR2 is YYEEEE in the germline V gene. The CDR3 contains 14 residues. This clonotype was seen at least ten times. Via MiXCR, TCRdb re-called the 5' RACE reads, giving one row per CDR3 protein. The table has about 660,000 distinct CDR3 sequences, 8.6% seen once. The same specimen was also included in a second study, on yellow fever vaccine responses in identical twins.

This chain uses TRBV5-6 with TRBJ1-3; the D is unclear. The receptor's source is a woman aged 18-30 years in good health. Sequenced: PBMCs. The CDR3 here is CASSTRLGGNTIYF. The DNA for the CDR3 is TGTGCCAGCAGCACCAGGCTCGGCGGAAACACCATATATTTT. The whole variable domain, remainder taken from reference TRBV5-6 and TRBJ1-3, is DAGVTQSPTHLIKTRGQQVTLRCSPKSGHDTVSWYQQALGQGPQFIFQYYEEEERQRGNFPDRFSGHQFPNYSSELNVNALLLGDSALYLCASSTRLGGNTIYFGEGSWLTVV.